The 18 T cell receptor beta chains reported below all come from one sample, sequenced in a study of CD8 T cells in ankylosing spondylitis. Via MiXCR, TCRdb re-called the 5' RACE reads, giving one row per CDR3 protein. Of 250,000 to 300,000 distinct CDR3 sequences in the sample, 15% to 20% were seen once. Sequenced material: blood, either unsorted or a sorted T cell fraction (not recorded which). All receptors derive from a male donor with ankylosing spondylitis or in good health (not recorded which).

About this clonotype: A junction end diverges from the germline sequence, so it may reflect a read error. The V call is TRBV11-1, the J call TRBJ2-2; 8 bases are a match to TRBD1. The CDR3 has 18 amino acids. Germline CDR1 SGHAT, CDR2 FQDESV (reference sequence). The CDR3 spells CASSLAPGTGINTGELFF. The CDR3 bases are TGTGCCAGCAGCCTAGCCCCCGGGACAGGAATTAACACCGGGGAGCTGTTTTTT.

This clonotype has a handful of counts. This CDR3 is CASEKGTTRNTEAFF. The CDR3 nucleotides are TGCGCCAGCGAGAAAGGGACGACGAGGAACACTGAAGCTTTCTTT. This chain uses TRBV5-1 with TRBJ1-1; the D gene is possibly TRBD1 (5 bases). V lost 7 bases and J 1 base, leaving 17 bases between the germline ends. CDR1 and CDR2 (germline): SGHRS, YFSETQ. This CDR3 has 15 residues.

This clonotype came up a few times. This chain links TRBV6-5 with TRBJ2-1, with TRBD2 identical over 7 bases. Germline CDR1 reads MNHEY; CDR2 reads SVGAGI. The ends lost 1 base at V and 3 bases at J; junction bases unmatched: 3. The CDR3 is 15 amino acids. CDR3 nucleotide sequence: TGTGCCAGCAGTTACTTGGGCGGGAGCTACAATGAGCAGTTCTTC. Amino acid sequence: CASSYLGGSYNEQFF.

The chain carries TRBV12-3 or TRBV12-4 and TRBJ2-5, with TRBD2 matching over 8 bases. The CDR3 sequence is 14 residues long. The V and J ends lost 1 base and 5 bases, in that order; junction bases with no gene match: 3. The CDR3 protein is CASSLVGLGETQYF. Written as DNA, the CDR3 is TGTGCCAGCAGTTTAGTGGGACTAGGGGAGACCCAGTACTTC.

This clonotype was seen many times. The chain uses TRBV2 and TRBJ2-1, with 11 bases that match TRBD2. The CDR3 spans 14 residues. The V gene's germline CDR1 is SNHLY and CDR2 FYNNEI. J was trimmed by 8 bases and V by 3 bases; bases with no gene match: 3. In DNA form, the CDR3 reads TGTGCCAGCAGTGAGACTAGCGGGGACTATGAGCAGTTCTTC. This codes for CASSETSGDYEQFF. Based on the CDR3 plus reference TRBV2 and TRBJ2-1, the full variable domain is EPEVTQTPSHQVTQMGQEVILRCVPISNHLYFYWYRQILGQKVEFLVSFYNNEISEKSEIFDDQFSVERPDGSNFTLKIRSTKLEDSAMYFCASSETSGDYEQFFGPGTRLTVL.

Only a few counts were recorded for this clonotype. This chain links TRBV5-5 with TRBJ2-7; weak D call: TRBD1 (6 bases). The V end lost 0 bases, the J end lost 2 bases, and 12 bases lay between the germline ends. Looked up from germline, CDR1 is SGHKS and CDR2 is YYEKEE (reference sequence). CDR3 size: 15 residues. This CDR3 is CASSLVGQGPYEQYF. For the CDR3, the DNA is TGTGCCAGCAGCTTGGTGGGTCAGGGGCCCTACGAGCAGTACTTC.

This chain joins TRBV6-2 or TRBV6-3 and TRBJ2-3; a weak D match, TRBD1 (6 bases). Trimming pared 0 bases from V and 2 bases from J, leaving 12 bases between. Germline CDR1 MNHEY, CDR2 SVGEGT. The CDR3 contains 16 residues. In DNA form, the CDR3 reads TGTGCCAGCAGTTACTCCGCAGGGGACATCACAGATACGCAGTATTTT. It translates to CASSYSAGDITDTQYF.

The V gene is TRBV11-1, the J gene TRBJ2-1, with D tentatively TRBD2 (6 bases). Trimming removed 6 bases at V and 4 bases at J, with 28 bases between. This CDR3 contains 19 residues. Looked up from germline, CDR1 is SGHAT and CDR2 is FQDESV (reference sequence). CDR3 DNA: TGTGCCAGCAGTCTTGGCGTAGGAGGGTGGGAGCGGGTTTACAATGAGCAGTTCTTC. It is translated as CASSLGVGGWERVYNEQFF. Supplemented by reference TRBV11-1 and TRBJ2-1, the full variable domain reads EAEVAQSPRYKITEKSQAVAFWCDPISGHATLYWYRQILGQGPELLVQFQDESVVDDSQLPKDRFSAERLKGVDSTLKIQPAELGDSAMYLCASSLGVGGWERVYNEQFFGPGTRLTVL.

This clonotype was seen at least ten times. The V gene is TRBV20-1, the J gene TRBJ2-7, with a possible D match to TRBD2 (5 bases). The V end was cut by 4 bases, the J end by 1 base, with 14 bases between. Germline CDR1 reads DFQATT; CDR2 reads SNEGSKA (reference sequence). The CDR3 loop spans 14 amino acids. The CDR3 nucleotides read TGCAGTGCTACCACCCAGTGGGAGTCCTACGAGCAGTACTTC. Encoded protein: CSATTQWESYEQYF.

The chain has TRBV4-1 and TRBJ2-1; 12 nucleotides line up with TRBD2. CDR3 length: 15 amino acids. V lost 9 bases and J lost 10; bases outside the gene matches: 13. CDR1 and CDR2 (germline): MGHRA, YSYEKL. CDR3 sequence: CASRRGLAGVEEQFF. In nucleotides, the CDR3 is TGCGCCAGTAGAAGGGGACTAGCGGGTGTAGAAGAGCAGTTCTTC.

This chain uses TRBV30 with TRBJ2-1; D remains ambiguous. Germline CDR1 reads GTSNPN; CDR2 reads SVGIG (reference sequence). Deletions cut 5 bases from V and 8 bases from J, with 13 bases between. CDR3 length: 12 residues. The chain's CDR3 is CAWGSVGHEQFF. As DNA, the CDR3 is TGTGCCTGGGGCTCGGTTGGCCATGAGCAGTTCTTC.

This chain uses TRBV29-1 with TRBJ1-2; D perhaps matches TRBD1 (6 bases). Germline V CDR1 and CDR2: SQVTM, ANQGSEA. This CDR3 is built from 13 residues. Trimming removed 7 bases from V and 4 bases from J, with 16 bases in between. CDR3 region: CSAPAGARYGYTF. CDR3 nucleotides: TGCAGCGCGCCTGCGGGGGCACGCTATGGCTACACCTTC.

The chain combines TRBV19 with TRBJ2-2; 7 bases align to TRBD1. Looked up from germline, CDR1 is LNHDA and CDR2 is SQIVND (reference sequence). The CDR3 is made up of 16 amino acids. J lost 0 bases, V lost 6 bases, and 7 bases had no gene match. CDR3 in amino acids: CASSIGQVANTGELFF. The CDR3 DNA reads as TGTGCCAGTAGCATTGGACAGGTCGCGAACACCGGGGAGCTGTTTTTT. The complete variable domain, with remaining parts taken from reference TRBV19 and TRBJ2-2, reads DGGITQSPKYLFRKEGQNVTLSCEQNLNHDAMYWYRQDPGQGLRLIYYSQIVNDFQKGDIAEGYSVSREKKESFPLTVTSAQKNPTAFYLCASSIGQVANTGELFFGEGSRLTVL.

This chain joins TRBV5-1 and TRBJ2-7; D might be TRBD2 (5 bases). CDR1 is SGHRS, CDR2 YFSETQ, per germline. The CDR3 is 13 residues long. Trimming cost V 0 bases and J 3 bases, with 7 bases left between them. CDR3 nucleotides: TGCGCCAGCAGCTTGGATGACTACTACGAGCAGTACTTC. Translated, it gives CASSLDDYYEQYF.

V is TRBV11-2 and J is TRBJ2-1, with 15 bases identical to TRBD2. Germline CDR1 and CDR2: SGHAT and FQNNGV. The ends lost 4 bases at V and 0 bases at J; junction bases unmatched: 7. The CDR3 runs to 19 residues. CDR3 protein: CASSSGLAGGPYSYNEQFF. The CDR3 DNA reads TGTGCCAGCAGCTCCGGACTAGCGGGAGGGCCCTACTCCTACAATGAGCAGTTCTTC.

This clonotype was recorded many times. This chain connects TRBV5-1 to TRBJ2-3; possibly TRBD2 for D (6 bases). V dropped 0 bases and J dropped 4 bases, with 15 bases sitting between them. The CDR3 is 16 amino acids. Germline V gene sequence: CDR1 SGHRS, CDR2 YFSETQ. The CDR3 coding sequence is TGCGCCAGCAGCTTGGGGAGGGTGCCCCCCGCAGATACGCAGTATTTT. It is translated as CASSLGRVPPADTQYF.

Only a few counts were recorded for this clonotype. The chain recombines TRBV24-1 with TRBJ2-5; TRBD1 matches at 9 bases. J gave up 0 bases and V 4 bases, and 8 bases lay outside the gene matches. The CDR3 loop spans 17 amino acids. Germline loops: CDR1 KGHDR, CDR2 SFDVKD. Here the CDR3 reads CATSESQGAGYQETQYF. CDR3 nucleotide sequence: TGTGCCACCAGTGAGTCACAGGGGGCAGGGTACCAAGAGACCCAGTACTTC.

This clonotype was seen a handful of times. The chain employs TRBV12-3 or TRBV12-4 and TRBJ2-7; 7 nucleotides agree with TRBD1. The J segment lost 0 bases and the V segment lost 7 bases, leaving 6 bases of the junction unmatched. The CDR3 spans 14 residues. CDR3 nucleotide sequence: TGTGCCAGCACTCTAGCAGGGGGCTCCTACGAGCAGTACTTC. Residues: CASTLAGGSYEQYF.